This T cell receptor (beta chain) was found in a study of cytomegalovirus exposure and HLA in healthy donors. Study-wide points: Beyond CMV serostatus, there was no information to go on about immune exposure.

60 Vbeta and 13 Jbeta primers were used in PCR. Assay used: immunoSEQ multiplex PCR; TCRdb lists only in-frame clones, some missing. This table holds under 200,000 clones, 77% found once. Healthy donors of bone marrow made up the group. The CDR3 contains 15 residues. CDR1 and CDR2 (germline): MGHDK, SYGVNS. The trim removed 4 bases at V and 7 bases at J, leaving 9 bases unmatched. As regards this clone: Its target is not known.

The sequence derives from a woman aged 40-49 years in good health and CMV-seropositive. The sequenced sample consisted of PBMCs. V and J are TRBV25-1 and TRBJ1-2, with 10 positions matching TRBD1. CDR3 bases: TGTGCCAGCAGTGCTACGGGACAGGGGATCGGTGGCTACACCTTC. This encodes CASSATGQGIGGYTF.